The 21 T cell receptor beta chains reported below all come from one sample, sequenced in a study of T cells in Graves' hyperthyroidism and ophthalmopathy (dated by TCRdb to about 2019). Library preparation employed multiplex PCR. Instrument on record: Illumina HiSeq 2000. Amplification of TCR beta CDR3 regions was carried out from RNA transcripts. The TCR CDR3 was subjected to a first round of RT-PCR using the HTBI primer set and the Qiagen OneStep RT-PCR kit. Through fastp at Q25 and MiXCR, TCRdb rebuilt clones from the public reads, retaining in-frame beta chains. Identical CDR3 protein sequences are pooled into one entry, listed with their most common genes and DNA. The table for this sample lists roughly 500,000 distinct CDR3 sequences; 46% of them were counted only once. Of the sample, about two fifths is held by the ten largest clones. Sequenced material: peripheral blood or thyroid tissue (not recorded which). Receptor source: an adult woman with Graves' disease, either hyperthyroidism or ophthalmopathy (not recorded which).

This clonotype was observed at least ten times. This rearrangement joins TRBV5-1 to TRBJ1-1, with 8 bases aligning to TRBD1. V shed 0 bases, J shed 2 bases, and the junction held 3 bases outside the gene matches. Germline CDR1 and CDR2: SGHRS and YFSETQ. The CDR3 has 15 amino acids. The CDR3 protein is CASSLVGQGNTEAFF. DNA of the CDR3: TGCGCCAGCAGCTTGGTAGGACAGGGAAACACTGAAGCTTTCTTT.

V usage is TRBV20-1 and J usage is TRBJ2-7, with 7 bases matching TRBD1. Germline V gives CDR1 DFQATT, CDR2 SNEGSKA (reference sequence). After removal of 0 bases from V and 4 bases from J, the junction contained 6 bases not matched to a gene. This CDR3 is 14 amino acids long. CDR3 region: CSARETGRSYEQYF. In DNA, the CDR3 is TGCAGTGCTAGAGAGACAGGGCGTAGTTACGAGCAGTACTTC.

This clonotype came up many times. V gene TRBV9 combines with J gene TRBJ1-1, with 8 bases fitting TRBD1. The CDR3 runs to 16 residues. Germline lookup yields CDR1 SGDLS and CDR2 YYNGEE. Trimming at V came to 0 bases and at J to 5 bases, leaving 9 bases not matched to a gene. The CDR3 spells CASSVASGQGRTEAFF. CDR3 coding DNA: TGTGCCAGCAGCGTAGCCAGCGGACAGGGCCGTACTGAAGCTTTCTTT.

This clonotype was observed at least ten times. The genes are TRBV5-1 and TRBJ1-2; no clear D gene. Germline CDR1 is SGHRS and CDR2 is YFSETQ. This CDR3 contains 13 residues. V shed 0 bases and J shed 6 bases, with 9 bases lying between them. The CDR3 loop is CASSLDTSNGYTF. The CDR3 coding sequence is TGCGCCAGCAGCTTGGACACCTCGAATGGCTACACCTTC.

The chain joins TRBV19 to TRBJ1-5; 7 bases line up with TRBD1. The J segment lost 4 bases and the V segment lost 8 bases, leaving 5 bases of the junction unmatched. This CDR3 is 13 amino acids long. Germline loops: CDR1 LNHDA, CDR2 SQIVND (reference sequence). DNA for the CDR3: TGTGCCAGTCGCCCACAGGGGAATCAGCCCCAGCATTTT. Translation: CASRPQGNQPQHF.

The sample holds many counts of this clonotype. This chain connects TRBV28 to TRBJ1-6, with 10 nucleotides matching TRBD1. CDR1 is MDHEN, CDR2 SYDVKM, per germline. CDR3 length: 16 amino acids. J gave up 9 bases and V 4 bases, and 9 bases lay outside the gene matches. CDR3 sequence: CASSYSTTGGGSPLHF. The CDR3 DNA sequence: TGTGCCAGCAGTTATAGTACGACAGGGGGCGGTTCACCCCTCCACTTT.

This clonotype was recorded many times. The DNA for the CDR3 is TGTGCCAGTAGTATCACCGGACAGGGACAACAGCCCCAGCATTTT. Translation: CASSITGQGQQPQHF. V and J are TRBV19 and TRBJ1-5; 8 bases are a match to TRBD1. The CDR3 length is 15 residues. Germline V gene data show CDR1 as LNHDA and CDR2 as SQIVND (reference sequence). V gave up 3 bases and J gave up 7 bases; unmatched junction bases: 8.

CDR3 amino acids: CASTQWDRRYEQYF. CDR3 in DNA: TGTGCCAGCACCCAGTGGGACAGGAGATACGAGCAGTACTTC. This chain links TRBV12-3 or TRBV12-4 with TRBJ2-7, with TRBD1 matching over 8 bases. V lost 7 bases to trimming and J lost 4 bases; unmatched junction nucleotides: 9. The CDR3 length is 14 residues.

The chain carries TRBV19 and TRBJ1-1; D is unclear. The CDR3 covers 13 residues. The ends were cut back, 2 bases at V and 5 bases at J, with 9 bases in the middle. Germline values: CDR1 LNHDA, CDR2 SQIVND (reference sequence). As DNA, the CDR3 is TGTGCCAGTAGTATATTGGGAGGGACTGAAGCTTTCTTT. Protein: CASSILGGTEAFF. Together with reference TRBV19 and TRBJ1-1, the CDR3 gives the full variable domain: DGGITQSPKYLFRKEGQNVTLSCEQNLNHDAMYWYRQDPGQGLRLIYYSQIVNDFQKGDIAEGYSVSREKKESFPLTVTSAQKNPTAFYLCASSILGGTEAFFGQGTRLTVV.

The CDR3 is CSARDWQGLEKLFF. CDR3 DNA sequence: TGCAGTGCTAGAGATTGGCAGGGACTTGAAAAACTGTTTTTT. This chain joins TRBV20-1 and TRBJ1-4; D may be TRBD1 (5 bases). The germline V and J ends were trimmed by 0 bases and 7 bases, with 12 bases remaining between them. Germline loops: CDR1 DFQATT, CDR2 SNEGSKA (reference sequence). There are 14 residues in the CDR3.

This clonotype was seen repeatedly, ten times or more. V is TRBV10-3 and J is TRBJ1-1, with D perhaps TRBD1 (6 bases). Germline CDR1 reads ENHRY; CDR2 reads SYGVKD. V was shortened by 0 bases and J by 5 bases, with 13 bases between the two germline ends. The CDR3 is 15 residues long. The CDR3 sequence: CAISESPGAYTEAFF. CDR3 sequence (DNA): TGTGCCATCAGTGAGTCACCAGGGGCCTATACTGAAGCTTTCTTT.

This clonotype came up many times. One end of the junction is discordant with germline, which a read error may explain. This chain uses TRBV5-1 with TRBJ1-6, with D possibly TRBD1 on 5 matching bases. Looked up from germline, CDR1 is SGHRS and CDR2 is YFSETQ. The CDR3 contains 16 residues. The CDR3 region has the DNA TGCGCCAGCAGACCCGAACAGGCTCCCTACAATTCACCCCTCCACTTT. It yields the protein CASRPEQAPYNSPLHF.

The genes are TRBV20-1 and TRBJ1-6, with a possible D match to TRBD1 (5 bases). The CDR3 has 13 residues. Per the germline V gene, CDR1 is DFQATT and CDR2 is SNEGSKA (reference sequence). V was cut by 3 bases and J by 7 bases, with 10 bases left in between. The CDR3 reads CSASGGGNSPLHF. CDR3 DNA: TGCAGTGCTAGCGGGGGGGGAAATTCACCCCTCCACTTT.

The chain couples TRBV29-1 to TRBJ1-1; maybe TRBD1 (5 bases). CDR1 and CDR2 from the germline V gene are SQVTM and ANQGSEA. The CDR3 loop spans 12 amino acids. Trimming removed 8 bases at V and 0 bases at J, with 10 bases between. The DNA for the CDR3 is TGCAGCTTGGAGGGACTGAACACTGAAGCTTTCTTT. Translation: CSLEGLNTEAFF.

As concerns this clonotype: The conserved closing phenylalanine or tryptophan is absent in this CDR3, likely reflecting a read error. V is TRBV10-1 and J is TRBJ1-1; tentatively, D is TRBD1 (6 bases). In germline, CDR1 is WNHNN, CDR2 SYGVQD (reference sequence). The CDR3 is 12 amino acids. Deletions cut 11 bases from V and 1 base from J, with 11 bases between. The CDR3 nucleotides read TGCGCCGGAACACAGGGGAACACTGAAGCTTTCCTT. It yields the protein CAGTQGNTEAFL.

At least ten counts were recorded for this clonotype. Germline is not matched at one junction end, which may reflect a read error. The V and J genes are TRBV7-7 and TRBJ2-5; D ambiguous. The CDR3 is 15 amino acids. CDR1 is SSHAT and CDR2 is FNYEAQ in the germline V gene (reference sequence). Written as DNA, the CDR3 is TGTGCTAGCAGCTTAGGGATAGGTTCCCAAGAGACCCAGTACTTC. This sequence encodes CASSLGIGSQETQYF.

The table lists this clonotype with many counts. The chain joins TRBV19 to TRBJ2-5; D gene unclear. CDR1 LNHDA and CDR2 SQIVND come from the germline V gene (reference sequence). Deletions cut 5 bases from V and 1 base from J, with 14 bases between. CDR3 length equals 15 residues. This chain's CDR3 is CASSARHTFQETQYF. In DNA, the CDR3 is TGTGCCAGTAGTGCCCGGCACACCTTCCAAGAGACCCAGTACTTC.

There are a few counts of this clonotype. The J gene is TRBJ1-4, the V gene TRBV15; TRBD1 might be the D (6 bases). Germline V gene sequence: CDR1 LNHNV, CDR2 YYDKDF (reference sequence). This CDR3 spans 15 amino acids. The V gene lost 5 bases and the J gene lost 0 bases, with 10 bases spanning the gap. The CDR3 protein is CATSPRGATNEKLFF. The CDR3 nucleotides are TGTGCCACCAGCCCAAGGGGGGCAACTAATGAAAAACTGTTTTTT.

This clonotype has ten or more counts. The genes are TRBV2 and TRBJ1-5; tentatively, D is TRBD1 (5 bases). V lost 5 bases and J 0 bases, leaving 17 bases between the germline ends. The CDR3 has 17 residues. Germline assignment: CDR1 SNHLY and CDR2 FYNNEI. The CDR3: CASSLGVEDHSNQPQHF. Written as DNA, the CDR3 is TGTGCCAGCAGTCTGGGGGTAGAGGATCATAGCAATCAGCCCCAGCATTTT.

The chain recombines TRBV2 with TRBJ2-5, with 7 positions matching TRBD2. This CDR3 is built from 17 residues. J lost 6 bases, V lost 3 bases, and 16 bases had no gene match. CDR1 is SNHLY and CDR2 is FYNNEI in the germline V gene. CDR3 amino acids: CASSDYSGPNTGKTQYF. In DNA form, the CDR3 reads TGTGCCAGCAGTGATTATAGCGGGCCGAACACCGGGAAGACCCAGTACTTC.

The chain carries TRBV29-1 and TRBJ2-7; TRBD1 agrees at 10 bases. The germline gives CDR1 SQVTM, CDR2 ANQGSEA. This CDR3 contains 16 residues. V dropped 0 bases and J dropped 0; count of bases not matched to a gene: 5. CDR3 loop: CSVEDTRDRGSYEQYF. The CDR3 DNA is TGCAGCGTTGAAGACACAAGGGACAGGGGCTCCTACGAGCAGTACTTC.